These 9 T cell receptor beta chains share one sample of origin, sequenced in a study of T cell responses to AZD1222 COVID-19 vaccine. Sequencing used immunoSEQ multiplex PCR; TCRdb keeps in-frame clones, though not all of them. The data hold 150,000 to 200,000 clones, with about 89% observed a single time. This sample comprised peripheral blood, obtained 28 days after the second AZD1222 dose. These receptors all stem from an adult who received the AZD1222 COVID-19 vaccine.

This clone has only one observation. The CDR3 reads CASSYGRTDTQYF. In DNA form, the CDR3 reads TGTGCCAGCAGTTACGGGAGGACAGATACGCAGTATTTT. The gene calls are TRBV6-5 and TRBJ2-3; D might be TRBD2 (6 bases). The length of the CDR3 is 13 residues. V gave up 2 bases and J gave up 3 bases, with 6 bases separating them. The germline CDR1 and CDR2 sequences are MNHEY and SVGAGI.

Comments on this clone: Distinct nucleotide sequences in the sample also encode this CDR3. The V gene is TRBV4-3, the J gene TRBJ1-5; D is undetermined. This CDR3 contains 13 residues. Trimming took 0 bases from V and 4 from J, leaving 4 bases between them. Looked up from germline, CDR1 is LGHNA and CDR2 is YSLEER. This chain's CDR3 is CASSQDRNQPQHF. In nucleotides, the CDR3 is TGCGCCAGCAGCCAAGATAGGAATCAGCCCCAGCATTTT.

This chain links TRBV2 with TRBJ2-7, with D perhaps matching TRBD2 (6 bases). Looked up from germline, CDR1 is SNHLY and CDR2 is FYNNEI. V was shortened by 7 bases and J by 2 bases, with 15 bases between the two germline ends. CDR3 length equals 14 residues. The CDR3: CASMRASETYEQYF. The CDR3 DNA reads as TGTGCCAGCATGCGGGCTAGCGAGACCTACGAGCAGTACTTC.

This chain connects TRBV29-1 to TRBJ1-1; 7 nucleotides line up with TRBD1. Germline V CDR1 and CDR2: SQVTM, ANQGSEA. J was trimmed by 4 bases and V by 1 base; bases with no gene match: 9. The CDR3 sequence is 15 residues long. DNA of the CDR3: TGCAGCGTTGAAGGATCGAACAGGGGCCTCACTGAAGCTTTCTTT. It encodes CSVEGSNRGLTEAFF.

This chain connects TRBV7-2 to TRBJ2-3; TRBD2 is a possible D gene (6 bases). This CDR3 contains 19 residues. Trimming pared 6 bases from V and 2 bases from J, leaving 27 bases between. Germline CDR1 and CDR2: SGHTA and FQGNSA. CDR3 sequence reads: CASRSRDSTRGAHTDTQYF. In DNA form, the CDR3 reads TGTGCCAGCAGGAGTCGGGACTCCACACGAGGGGCCCACACAGATACGCAGTATTTT.

The chain joins TRBV24-1 to TRBJ2-3, with D possibly matching TRBD2 (7 bases). CDR3 length: 12 residues. The germline V gene has CDR1 KGHDR and CDR2 SFDVKD. Trimming left V 4 bases short and J 14 bases short, with 15 bases between. CDR3 region: CATSDLGGTRYF. CDR3 nucleotides: TGTGCCACCAGTGACCTGGGAGGGACAAGGTATTTT.

The genes are TRBV27 and TRBJ2-7; either TRBD1 or TRBD2 may fit D (5 bases each). The CDR3 contains 15 residues. V gave up 2 bases and J gave up 5 bases, with 16 bases separating them. Germline-derived CDR1 and CDR2 are MNHEY and SMNVEV (reference sequence). CDR3 region: CASSLGTAEAHEQYF. In nucleotides, the CDR3 is TGTGCCAGCAGTTTAGGGACCGCGGAGGCCCACGAGCAGTACTTC.

The rearrangement links TRBV3-1 (or the pseudogene TRBV3-2) to TRBJ2-2; 11 nucleotides agree with TRBD2. V dropped 0 bases and J dropped 3; count of bases not matched to a gene: 6. From germline, CDR1 is LGHDT and CDR2 YNNKEL (reference sequence). This CDR3 is 18 amino acids long. DNA of the CDR3: TGTGCCAGCAGCCAAGACACCAGACTAGCGGGGTACACCGGGGAGCTGTTTTTT. It codes for CASSQDTRLAGYTGELFF.

This clone was observed a few times. V is TRBV14 and J is TRBJ2-1; D gene unclear. The CDR3 contains 12 residues. Per the germline V gene, CDR1 is SGHDN and CDR2 is FVKESK. V was cut by 6 bases and J by 6 bases, with 9 bases left in between. The CDR3 sequence: CASSWTVNEQFF. The CDR3 DNA is TGTGCCAGCAGTTGGACCGTCAATGAGCAGTTCTTC.